This T cell receptor (beta chain) was found in a study of blood T cell repertoires in COVID-19. Study context: Samples representing acute and convalescent COVID-19 were sourced from the United States, Italy and Spain. PBMCs, B-cell-depleted T cells, or T cells were the source of the cDNA or gDNA that made up the material.

V lost 1 base to trimming and J lost 0 bases, with 15 bases between them. CDR1 is LNHNV, CDR2 YYDKDF, per germline (reference sequence). CDR3 size: 17 residues. Authors' methods: Nucleated cell counts were estimated from reference gene primer amplification. TCRdb keeps only in-frame clones here, not all; method: immunoSEQ multiplex PCR. Clonal size and the V and J genes are those of that table, whereas D and trimming came from the DNA. The table lists some 60,000 clones, 80% to 95% of them singletons. Material: peripheral blood. The genes are TRBV15 and TRBJ1-2, with a possible D match to TRBD1 (6 bases). This TCR derives from a man in his 60s with acute or convalescent COVID-19. This CDR3 is CATSRGGTGPANYGYTF. The DNA for the CDR3 is TGTGCCACCAGCAGAGGGGGAACAGGGCCAGCTAACTATGGCTACACCTTC.